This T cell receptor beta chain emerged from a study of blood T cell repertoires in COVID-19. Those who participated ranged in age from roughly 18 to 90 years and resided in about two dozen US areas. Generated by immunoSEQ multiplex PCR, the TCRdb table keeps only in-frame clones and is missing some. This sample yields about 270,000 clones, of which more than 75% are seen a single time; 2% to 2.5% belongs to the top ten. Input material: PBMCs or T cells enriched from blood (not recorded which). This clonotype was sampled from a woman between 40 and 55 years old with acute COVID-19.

CDR3 protein: CASSQARSAGPYEQYF. CDR3 in DNA: TGCGCCAGCAGCCAAGCGCGGTCGGCCGGCCCCTACGAGCAGTACTTC. The chain recombines TRBV4-1 with TRBJ2-7; D call uncertain. The germline V and J ends were trimmed by 1 base and 2 bases, with 15 bases remaining between them. The CDR3 sequence is 16 residues long. CDR1 and CDR2 from the germline V gene are MGHRA and YSYEKL.